These T cell receptor beta chains were read from a single sample in a study of cytomegalovirus exposure and HLA in healthy donors. Here immunoSEQ multiplex PCR was the method, and the copy in TCRdb shows in-frame clones only, minus some. Here the sample spans about 280,000 clones, around 90% being singletons. The sequenced material came from PBMCs. The receptors stem from a woman between 18 and 30 years old in good health and CMV-seronegative. Both conserved end residues are part of each CDR3. A D gene is named only where the DNA matches it firmly. A row's size may be missing; if present it is once, few, many or a size class.

v_call: TRBV7-2
clone_size: .
d_call: TRBD2
j_call: TRBJ2-3
cdr3_nt: TGTGCCAGCAGCCGAACACACACTACGCGGGGGTACACAGATACGCAGTATTTT
cdr3_aa: CASSRTHTTRGYTDTQYF

v_call: TRBV7-9
clone_size: .
d_call: .
j_call: TRBJ2-3
cdr3_nt: TGTGCCAGCAGCTTGGAGACCCGCACAGATACGCAGTATTTT
cdr3_aa: CASSLETRTDTQYF

v_call: TRBV7-9
clone_size: once
d_call: TRBD1
j_call: TRBJ1-1
cdr3_nt: TGTGCCAGCAGCCGAGGACAGGGGGCCGGCACTGAAGCTTTCTTT
cdr3_aa: CASSRGQGAGTEAFF

v_call: TRBV6-6
clone_size: .
d_call: .
j_call: TRBJ2-7
cdr3_nt: TGTGCCAGCAGTTACTCCCTTACAGTTTCCTACGAGCAGTACTTC
cdr3_aa: CASSYSLTVSYEQYF

v_call: TRBV29-1
clone_size: .
d_call: TRBD2
j_call: TRBJ2-3
cdr3_nt: TGCAGCGTTGAGAGCGCGGGGGGGGCAGATACGCAGTATTTT
cdr3_aa: CSVESAGGADTQYF

v_call: TRBV18
clone_size: .
d_call: .
j_call: TRBJ2-3
cdr3_nt: TGTGCCAGCTCACCAGGACAAAGCACAGATACGCAGTATTTT
cdr3_aa: CASSPGQSTDTQYF

v_call: TRBV9
clone_size: .
d_call: TRBD1
j_call: TRBJ2-2
cdr3_nt: TGTGCCAGCAGCGGACAGGGGGCAGACACCGGGGAGCTGTTTTTT
cdr3_aa: CASSGQGADTGELFF

v_call: TRBV5-1
clone_size: .
d_call: .
j_call: TRBJ1-5
cdr3_nt: TGCGCCAGCAGCTTGGAAGGGGATAGCAATCAGCCCCAGCATTTT
cdr3_aa: CASSLEGDSNQPQHF

v_call: TRBV5-4
clone_size: .
d_call: TRBD1
j_call: TRBJ1-6
cdr3_nt: TGTGCCAGCAGCTTGGGGGGACAGAGAAATTCACCCCTCCACTTT
cdr3_aa: CASSLGGQRNSPLHF

v_call: TRBV9
clone_size: .
d_call: .
j_call: TRBJ2-3
cdr3_nt: TGTGCCAGCAGCGTTCAAACCGGGGATGGCACAGATACGCAGTATTTT
cdr3_aa: CASSVQTGDGTDTQYF

v_call: TRBV5-1
clone_size: .
d_call: TRBD2
j_call: TRBJ2-1
cdr3_nt: TGCGCCAGCAGCGGGGTGGGAGCGGGGGGCCTCTTTAGCCAACCCGAGCAGTTCTTC
cdr3_aa: CASSGVGAGGLFSQPEQFF

v_call: TRBV2
clone_size: .
d_call: .
j_call: TRBJ1-5
cdr3_nt: TGTGCCAGCAGTGCAGGACAGTATAGCAATCAGCCCCAGCATTTT
cdr3_aa: CASSAGQYSNQPQHF

v_call: TRBV5-1
clone_size: .
d_call: .
j_call: TRBJ2-7
cdr3_nt: TGCGCCAGCAGCTCGGGACTCACCTCCTACGAGCAGTACTTC
cdr3_aa: CASSSGLTSYEQYF

v_call: TRBV7-8
clone_size: .
d_call: .
j_call: TRBJ1-3
cdr3_nt: TGTGCCAGCAGCTTAGTAGTCATGGCAGGGACTAAATCTGGAAACACCATATATTTT
cdr3_aa: CASSLVVMAGTKSGNTIYF

v_call: TRBV4-1
clone_size: .
d_call: TRBD1
j_call: TRBJ1-3
cdr3_nt: TGCGCCAGCAGCCAGAGGACAGGGCCCCTCTCTGGAAACACCATATATTTT
cdr3_aa: CASSQRTGPLSGNTIYF